This TCR beta chain was obtained from a study of CD8+ T cells in alopecia areata. This clone has a handful of counts. As yet, its antigen is unknown. Extracted RNA was reverse transcribed into cDNA, the sequencing template. Produced via immunoSEQ multiplex PCR; TCRdb's table is partial and in-frame only. The table records about 210,000 clones, 64% of them present only once. Study-level findings and limits: Whether baseline CD8+ expansion is linked to response remains uncertain, given a single nonresponder.

The ends lost 1 base at V and 2 bases at J; junction bases unmatched: 8. The germline V gene encodes CDR1 MGHRA and CDR2 YSYEKL. The CDR3 has 17 amino acids. As for treatment: oral pan-JAK inhibitor, 5-10 mg twice daily. The V and J genes are TRBV4-1 and TRBJ2-3, with 8 bases that match TRBD2. This sequence was found in a human donor with alopecia areata. Sequencing was performed on CD4+ T cells sorted from blood, taken at week 4, from a patient treated with tofacitinib. The CDR3 nucleotides are TGCGCCAGCAGCCAAGCTCGAGCGGGGGTACCCACAGATACGCAGTATTTT. It specifies CASSQARAGVPTDTQYF.